Detailed here is one TCR beta chain. Authors' data handling: Scientists estimated how many nucleated cells there were by amplifying reference gene primers. The data were produced by immunoSEQ multiplex PCR, yet TCRdb's version contains in-frame clones alone and is incomplete. V and J calls and clone size are those listed in that table; D and trimming were worked out from the DNA. The sample has 200,000 to 250,000 clones, around 87% seen once; the top ten hold about 1.6%. This sample was included in a study of blood T cell repertoires in COVID-19. The germline gives CDR1 MNHEY, CDR2 SMNVEV (reference sequence). The CDR3 extends over 19 amino acids. With 1 base removed from V and 6 bases from J, the gap between germline ends came to 25 bases. Cohort allocation depended upon clinical history that participants reported.

The chain has TRBV27 and TRBJ2-1; D might be TRBD1 (6 bases). The receptor was derived from a woman aged 50 to 60 who had recovered from COVID-19. The sample consisted of PBMCs or T cells enriched from blood (not recorded which). The CDR3 region has the DNA TGTGCCAGCAGTTTATACCAGGGGCTTCCCCCCAATGTCGCCAATGAGCAGTTCTTC. Translated: CASSLYQGLPPNVANEQFF.